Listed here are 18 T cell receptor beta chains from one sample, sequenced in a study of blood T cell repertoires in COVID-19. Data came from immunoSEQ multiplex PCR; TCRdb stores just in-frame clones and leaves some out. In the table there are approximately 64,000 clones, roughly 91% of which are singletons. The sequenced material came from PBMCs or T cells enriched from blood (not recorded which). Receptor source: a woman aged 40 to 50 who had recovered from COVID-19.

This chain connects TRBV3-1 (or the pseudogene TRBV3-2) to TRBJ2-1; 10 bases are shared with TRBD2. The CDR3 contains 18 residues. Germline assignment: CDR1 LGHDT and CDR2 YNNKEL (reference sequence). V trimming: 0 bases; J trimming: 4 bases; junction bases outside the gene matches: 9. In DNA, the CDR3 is TGTGCCAGCAGCCAAGATACTGCTAGCGGGGGCCCTTACAATGAGCAGTTCTTC. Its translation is CASSQDTASGGPYNEQFF.

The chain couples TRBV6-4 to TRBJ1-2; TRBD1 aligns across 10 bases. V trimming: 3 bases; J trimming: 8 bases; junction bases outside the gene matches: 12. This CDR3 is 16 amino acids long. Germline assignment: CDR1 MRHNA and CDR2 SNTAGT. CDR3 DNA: TGTGCCAGCAGTGAGGGCCCCGGACAGGGGGTTGGGGGCTACACCTTC. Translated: CASSEGPGQGVGGYTF.

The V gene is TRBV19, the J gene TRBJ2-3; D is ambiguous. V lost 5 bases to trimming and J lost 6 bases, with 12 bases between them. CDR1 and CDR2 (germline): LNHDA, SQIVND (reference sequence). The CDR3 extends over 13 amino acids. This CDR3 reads CASSAYGWDTQYF. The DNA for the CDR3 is TGTGCCAGTAGTGCTTACGGGTGGGATACGCAGTATTTT.

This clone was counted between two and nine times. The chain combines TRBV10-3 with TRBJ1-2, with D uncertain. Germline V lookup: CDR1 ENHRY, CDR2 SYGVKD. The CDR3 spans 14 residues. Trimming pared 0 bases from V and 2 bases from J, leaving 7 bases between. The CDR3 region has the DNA TGTGCCATCAGTGAGTCGAGGGTAAACTATGGCTACACCTTC. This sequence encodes CAISESRVNYGYTF.

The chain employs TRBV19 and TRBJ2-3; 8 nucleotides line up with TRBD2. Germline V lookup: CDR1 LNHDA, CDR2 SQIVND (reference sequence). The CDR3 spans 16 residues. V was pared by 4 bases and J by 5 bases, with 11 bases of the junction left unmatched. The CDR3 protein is CASSNREASGLDTQYF. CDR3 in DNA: TGTGCCAGTAGTAACCGGGAGGCTAGCGGGCTAGATACGCAGTATTTT.

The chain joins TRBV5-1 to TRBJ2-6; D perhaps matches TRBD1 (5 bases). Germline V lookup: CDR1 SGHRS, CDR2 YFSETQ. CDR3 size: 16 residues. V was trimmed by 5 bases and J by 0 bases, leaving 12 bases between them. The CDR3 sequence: CASSLGANSGANVLTF. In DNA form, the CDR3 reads TGCGCCAGCAGTCTAGGGGCGAACTCTGGGGCCAACGTCCTGACTTTC.

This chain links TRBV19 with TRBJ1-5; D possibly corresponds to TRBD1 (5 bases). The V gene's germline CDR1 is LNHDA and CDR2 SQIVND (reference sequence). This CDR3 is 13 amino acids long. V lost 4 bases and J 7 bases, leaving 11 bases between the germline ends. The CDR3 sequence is CASSNDRGQPQHF. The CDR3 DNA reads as TGTGCCAGTAGTAACGACCGGGGGCAGCCCCAGCATTTT.

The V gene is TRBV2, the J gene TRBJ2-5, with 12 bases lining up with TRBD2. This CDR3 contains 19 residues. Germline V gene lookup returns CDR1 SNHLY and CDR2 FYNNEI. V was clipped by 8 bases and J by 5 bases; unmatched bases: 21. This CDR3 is CASGPRLAGGAGASETQYF. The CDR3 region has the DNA TGTGCCAGCGGCCCGCGTCTAGCGGGGGGGGCCGGCGCTTCGGAGACCCAGTACTTC. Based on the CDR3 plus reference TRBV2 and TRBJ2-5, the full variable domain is EPEVTQTPSHQVTQMGQEVILRCVPISNHLYFYWYRQILGQKVEFLVSFYNNEISEKSEIFDDQFSVERPDGSNFTLKIRSTKLEDSAMYFCASGPRLAGGAGASETQYFGPGTRLLVL.

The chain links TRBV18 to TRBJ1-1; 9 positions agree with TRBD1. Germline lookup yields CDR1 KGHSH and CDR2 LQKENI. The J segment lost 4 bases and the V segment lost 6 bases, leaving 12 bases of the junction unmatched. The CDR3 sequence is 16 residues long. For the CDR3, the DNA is TGTGCCAGCTCCAAACGGGACAGGGTTGTACTCACTGAAGCTTTCTTT. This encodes CASSKRDRVVLTEAFF.

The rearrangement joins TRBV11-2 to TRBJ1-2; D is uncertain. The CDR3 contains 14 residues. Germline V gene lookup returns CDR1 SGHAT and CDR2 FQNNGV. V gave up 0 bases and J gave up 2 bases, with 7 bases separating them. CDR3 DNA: TGTGCCAGCAGCTTAGATCAAGCCAACTATGGCTACACCTTC. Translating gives CASSLDQANYGYTF.

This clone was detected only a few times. CDR3 amino acids: CASSAGTGDDYGYTF. The CDR3 DNA reads as TGTGCCAGCAGCGCAGGGACAGGGGATGACTATGGCTACACCTTC. This chain connects TRBV11-3 to TRBJ1-2; 10 nucleotides line up with TRBD1. In germline, CDR1 is SGHNT, CDR2 YENEEA. With 5 bases clipped from V and 3 bases from J, the junction kept 6 bases outside the gene matches. The CDR3 is 15 residues long.

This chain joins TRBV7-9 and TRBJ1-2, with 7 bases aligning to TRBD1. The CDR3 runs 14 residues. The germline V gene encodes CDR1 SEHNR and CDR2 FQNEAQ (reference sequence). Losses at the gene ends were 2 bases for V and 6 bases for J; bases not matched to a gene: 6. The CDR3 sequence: CASSLPGGLDGYTF. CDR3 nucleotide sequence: TGTGCCAGCAGCTTACCAGGGGGGCTTGATGGCTACACCTTC.

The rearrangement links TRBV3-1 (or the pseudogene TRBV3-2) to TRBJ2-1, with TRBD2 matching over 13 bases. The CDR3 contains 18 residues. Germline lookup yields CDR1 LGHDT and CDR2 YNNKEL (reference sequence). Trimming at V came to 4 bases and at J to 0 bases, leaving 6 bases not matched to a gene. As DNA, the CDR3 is TGTGCCAGCAGCCGGACTAGCGGGGGTGTGAGCTCCTACAATGAGCAGTTCTTC. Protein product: CASSRTSGGVSSYNEQFF.

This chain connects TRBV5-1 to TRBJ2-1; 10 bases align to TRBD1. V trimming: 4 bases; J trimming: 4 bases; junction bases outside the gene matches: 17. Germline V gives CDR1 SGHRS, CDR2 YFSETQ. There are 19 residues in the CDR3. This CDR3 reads CASSPYGDRGSPNYNEQFF. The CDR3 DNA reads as TGCGCCAGCAGCCCATATGGGGACAGGGGTTCCCCAAATTACAATGAGCAGTTCTTC. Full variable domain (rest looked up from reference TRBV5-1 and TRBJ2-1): KAGVTQTPRYLIKTRGQQVTLSCSPISGHRSVSWYQQTPGQGLQFLFEYFSETQRNKGNFPGRFSGRQFSNSRSEMNVSTLELGDSALYLCASSPYGDRGSPNYNEQFFGPGTRLTVL.

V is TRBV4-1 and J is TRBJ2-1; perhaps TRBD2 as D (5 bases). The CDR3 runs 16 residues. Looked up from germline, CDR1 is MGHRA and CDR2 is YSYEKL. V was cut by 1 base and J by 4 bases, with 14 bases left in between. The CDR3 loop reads CASSQGDGGGYNEQFF. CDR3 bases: TGCGCCAGCAGCCAAGGTGATGGTGGAGGTTACAATGAGCAGTTCTTC.

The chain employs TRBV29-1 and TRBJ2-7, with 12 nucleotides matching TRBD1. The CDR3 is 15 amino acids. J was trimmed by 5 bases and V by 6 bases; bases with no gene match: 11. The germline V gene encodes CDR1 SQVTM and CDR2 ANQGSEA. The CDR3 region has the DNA TGCAGCGTGGCCACGTCGGGACAGGGGGCCCACGAGCAGTACTTC. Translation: CSVATSGQGAHEQYF.

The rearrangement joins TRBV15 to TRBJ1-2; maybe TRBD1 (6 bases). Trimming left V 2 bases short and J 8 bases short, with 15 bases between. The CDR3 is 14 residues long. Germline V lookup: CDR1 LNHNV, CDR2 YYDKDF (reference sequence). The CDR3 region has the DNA TGTGCCACCAGCAGACGAAACAGGGATCACGGCTACACCTTC. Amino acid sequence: CATSRRNRDHGYTF.

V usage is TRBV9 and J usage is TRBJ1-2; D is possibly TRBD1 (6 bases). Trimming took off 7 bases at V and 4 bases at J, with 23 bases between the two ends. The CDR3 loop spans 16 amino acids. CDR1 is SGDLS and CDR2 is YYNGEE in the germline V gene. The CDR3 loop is CASGTGSLWGFYGYTF. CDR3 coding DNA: TGTGCCAGCGGCACAGGGAGTCTTTGGGGTTTCTATGGCTACACCTTC.